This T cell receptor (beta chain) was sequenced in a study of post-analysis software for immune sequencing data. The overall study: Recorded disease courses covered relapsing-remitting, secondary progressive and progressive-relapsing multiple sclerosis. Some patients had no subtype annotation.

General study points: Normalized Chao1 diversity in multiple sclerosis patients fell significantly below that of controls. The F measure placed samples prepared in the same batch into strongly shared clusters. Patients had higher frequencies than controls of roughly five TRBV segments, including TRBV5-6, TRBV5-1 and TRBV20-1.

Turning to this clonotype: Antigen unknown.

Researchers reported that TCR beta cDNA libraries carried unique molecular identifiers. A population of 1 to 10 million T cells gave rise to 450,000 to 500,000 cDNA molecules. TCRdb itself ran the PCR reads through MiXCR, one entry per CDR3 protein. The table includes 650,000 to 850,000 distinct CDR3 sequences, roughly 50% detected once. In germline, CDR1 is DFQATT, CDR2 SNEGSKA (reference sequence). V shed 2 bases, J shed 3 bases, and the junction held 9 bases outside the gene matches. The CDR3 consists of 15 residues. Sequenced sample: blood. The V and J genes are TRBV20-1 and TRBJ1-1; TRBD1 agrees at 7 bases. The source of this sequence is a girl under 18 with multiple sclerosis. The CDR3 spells CSARRQGGGDTEAFF. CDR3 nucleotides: TGCAGTGCTAGAAGACAGGGAGGGGGAGACACTGAAGCTTTCTTT.